This TCR beta chain originates from a study of metastatic and nonmetastatic thyroid tumors. Among the patients, none had received any treatment before thyroid surgery. The CDR3 spans 15 residues. CDR1 LGHDT and CDR2 YNNKEL come from the germline V gene (reference sequence). Trimming took off 0 bases at V and 9 bases at J, with 17 bases between the two ends. TCRdb reanalyzed the PCR reads via MiXCR. The sample carries fewer than 6,500 clones, 32% recorded once. This receptor was obtained from a female donor with papillary thyroid cancer or a benign thyroid nodule (not recorded which). Some clones in this sample may be carry-over from other donors' samples. The gene calls are TRBV3-1 and TRBJ1-2; TRBD1 might be the D (5 bases). Specimen: tumor tissue. CDR3 residues: CASSQDLVEPGCYTF. CDR3 bases: TGTGCCAGCAGCCAAGATCTTGTGGAGCCAGGGTGCTACACCTTC.